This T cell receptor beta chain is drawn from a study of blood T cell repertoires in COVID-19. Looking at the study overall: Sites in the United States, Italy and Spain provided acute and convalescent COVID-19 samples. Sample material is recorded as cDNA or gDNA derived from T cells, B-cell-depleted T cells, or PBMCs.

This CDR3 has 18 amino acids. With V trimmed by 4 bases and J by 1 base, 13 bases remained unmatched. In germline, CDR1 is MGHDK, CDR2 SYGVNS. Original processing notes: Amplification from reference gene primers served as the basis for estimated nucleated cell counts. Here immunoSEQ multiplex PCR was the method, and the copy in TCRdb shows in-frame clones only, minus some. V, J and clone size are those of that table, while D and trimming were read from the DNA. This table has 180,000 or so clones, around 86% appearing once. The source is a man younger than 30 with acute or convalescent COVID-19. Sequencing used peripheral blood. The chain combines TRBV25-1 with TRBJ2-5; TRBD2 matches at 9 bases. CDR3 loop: CASSVIQASGAFQETQYF. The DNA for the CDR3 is TGTGCCAGCAGTGTAATCCAGGCTAGCGGGGCGTTCCAAGAGACCCAGTACTTC.